This T cell receptor (beta chain) was recovered during a study of blood T cell repertoires in COVID-19. Across the whole study: In each case, the material was cDNA or gDNA derived from T cells, B-cell-depleted T cells, or PBMCs.

V shed 3 bases and J 4 bases; nucleotides not matched to a gene: 13. Germline CDR1 is MNHEY and CDR2 is SMNVEV (reference sequence). This CDR3 region has 18 residues. As originally analysed: Nucleated cell number was recorded as an estimate derived from reference gene primer amplification. The table came from immunoSEQ multiplex PCR; TCRdb's copy has only in-frame clones and leaves some out. V and J calls and clone size are as listed in that table; D and trimming were resolved from the DNA. The data hold about 240,000 clones, with around 90% observed a single time. Sequenced sample: peripheral blood. This clonotype was sampled from a man aged 55 to 70 who had recovered from COVID-19. J is TRBJ2-3 and V is TRBV27, with 10 positions matching TRBD2. In nucleotides, the CDR3 is TGTGCCAGCAGTTTCCTCGAATTCCTAGCGGGGGCCCCAGATACGCAGTATTTT. Amino acid sequence: CASSFLEFLAGAPDTQYF.